The sequence of this T cell receptor (beta chain) was determined in a study of blood T cell repertoires in COVID-19. Trimming took off 6 bases at V and 3 bases at J, with 23 bases between the two ends. Germline CDR1 is SGHVS and CDR2 is FNYEAQ. This CDR3 is built from 18 residues. TCRdb's table, derived via immunoSEQ multiplex PCR, lists solely in-frame clones and lacks some. The repertoire holds some 190,000 clones, with around 84% as singletons. The material sequenced was PBMCs or T cells enriched from blood (not recorded which). This chain connects TRBV7-6 to TRBJ2-2; D perhaps matches TRBD2 (6 bases). The origin of this receptor is a woman aged 25 to 39 who had been exposed to COVID-19. Here the CDR3 DNA reads TGTGCCAGCAGTTCCGCCGGGACTTACGCAGACGACACCGGGGAGCTGTTTTTT. Amino acid sequence: CASSSAGTYADDTGELFF.